The T cell receptor beta chain under discussion was sequenced for a study of identical twins. Study-level results: Monozygotic twin pairs showed more out-of-frame TCR alpha sharing than models estimated.

In this sample, this clonotype turned up a few times. Its antigen is currently unknown. From the 5' RACE reads, TCRdb called clonotypes with MiXCR, one entry per CDR3 protein. The sample has 600,000 to 700,000 distinct CDR3 sequences, about 20% seen once. In every case, the donor was a healthy Caucasian. Trimming shortened V by 6 bases and J by 5 bases, and 15 bases separated the two germline ends. The CDR3 runs to 13 residues. Germline CDR1 DFQATT, CDR2 SNEGSKA (reference sequence). The sample was also linked to a second study, of T cells expressing NK-cell markers. This second study says: Repertoire data for TCR beta were derived from sorted T cells (CD3+CD56+NKG2C+, CD3+CD56+NKG2C- and CD3+CD56-NKG2C+).

The rearrangement links TRBV20-1 to TRBJ2-3; D gene ambiguous. The sequence was obtained from a woman younger than 30 in good health. Material for sequencing was PBMCs. DNA for the CDR3: TGCAGTGCAATCTCCCCCCTGGGAGATACGCAGTATTTT. This translates into CSAISPLGDTQYF.